These 20 T cell receptor beta chains were sequenced from one sample in a study of regulatory T cells in long-lasting Graves disease. Building the TCR beta libraries relied on iRepertoire HTBI primers, and CDR3 regions underwent Arm-PCR. MiXCR, applied by TCRdb to the multiplex PCR reads, yields one record per CDR3 protein. The profile shows hundreds of thousands of distinct CDR3 sequences, over 15% of them singletons. Time point defined: newly diagnosed GD, antithyroid drugs for less than 3 months. The TCR library was made from RNA that had been extracted from PBMCs in TRIzol. A further study also used this sample, focusing on T cells in Graves' hyperthyroidism and ophthalmopathy.

The sequenced sample was peripheral blood mononuclear cells (PBMCs), obtained at new diagnosis, from a patient treated with antithyroid drugs. The receptors derive from a man aged 40-55 years with Graves disease.

V and J are TRBV3-1 and TRBJ2-1, with 12 bases aligning to TRBD1. After removal of 10 bases from V and 6 bases from J, the junction contained 7 bases not matched to a gene. The CDR3 consists of 14 residues. In germline, CDR1 is LGHDT, CDR2 YNNKEL (reference sequence). The CDR3 sequence: CATWDRGRLNEQFF. The CDR3 bases are TGTGCCACGTGGGACAGGGGGCGCCTCAATGAGCAGTTCTTC.

This clonotype was counted at least ten times. This chain uses TRBV6-1 with TRBJ2-7; 7 nucleotides line up with TRBD2. CDR3 length: 14 residues. CDR1 is MNHNS, CDR2 SASEGT, per germline. Losses at the gene ends were 6 bases for V and 5 bases for J; bases not matched to a gene: 10. CDR3 DNA: TGTGCCAGCAGCCCCTCCGGGGGGAGGAACGAGCAGTACTTC. Protein product: CASSPSGGRNEQYF.

This clonotype has a count of ten or more. The junction departs from germline at one end; a sequencing error may be responsible. The chain joins TRBV5-1 to TRBJ2-3, with TRBD2 matching over 10 bases. This CDR3 is built from 16 residues. Germline loops: CDR1 SGHRS, CDR2 YFSETQ. This CDR3 is CASSAGLALGTDTQYF. CDR3 DNA sequence: TGTGCCAGCAGTGCGGGACTAGCGCTGGGCACAGATACGCAGTATTTT.

This clonotype was detected ten times or more. The rearrangement uses TRBV27 and TRBJ1-1; weak D call: TRBD1 (6 bases). The V gene's germline CDR1 is MNHEY and CDR2 SMNVEV (reference sequence). The CDR3 has 15 residues. Trimming cost V 4 bases and J 2 bases, with 14 bases left between them. The CDR3 loop is CASSSPGDSNTEAFF. The CDR3 region has the DNA TGTGCCAGCAGTTCCCCAGGGGATTCCAACACTGAAGCTTTCTTT.

At least ten counts were recorded for this clonotype. V is TRBV20-1 and J is TRBJ1-4; possible D gene TRBD1, 5 bases. V was clipped by 8 bases and J by 7 bases, with 20 bases between them. The CDR3 extends over 14 amino acids. CDR1 and CDR2 from the germline V gene are DFQATT and SNEGSKA (reference sequence). The DNA of the CDR3 is TGCAGTACCCAGCGACAGCCAGTCGGTGAAAAACTGTTTTTT. Translation: CSTQRQPVGEKLFF.

This clonotype has at least ten counts. V gene TRBV30 combines with J gene TRBJ2-1; D is undetermined. Between the trimmed V and J ends, which lost 2 bases and 8 bases, there was a span of 7 bases. Germline values: CDR1 GTSNPN, CDR2 SVGIG (reference sequence). This CDR3 comprises 11 residues. The CDR3 sequence is CAWSTRDEQFF. The CDR3 DNA reads as TGTGCCTGGAGTACGCGAGATGAGCAGTTCTTC.

This clonotype was observed at least ten times. J is TRBJ1-1 and V is TRBV6-1; possible D gene TRBD1, 5 bases. Between the trimmed V and J ends, which lost 6 bases and 0 bases, there was a span of 14 bases. The CDR3 length is 15 residues. The germline CDR1 and CDR2 sequences are MNHNS and SASEGT. The CDR3 coding sequence is TGTGCCAGCAGACCGCCGACAGCCATGAACACTGAAGCTTTCTTT. Its protein product is CASRPPTAMNTEAFF.

This clonotype was counted only a few times. V gene TRBV6-1 combines with J gene TRBJ1-5; tentatively, D is TRBD1 (5 bases). This CDR3 contains 13 residues. V was clipped by 7 bases and J by 2 bases, with 9 bases between them. Germline V gene data show CDR1 as MNHNS and CDR2 as SASEGT. Here the CDR3 DNA reads TGTGCCAGCAAAAGACAGCGCAATCAGCCCCAGCATTTT. Its protein product is CASKRQRNQPQHF.

The sample holds many counts of this clonotype. The chain carries TRBV30 and TRBJ2-4, with TRBD1 matching 8 bases. V lost 2 bases and J lost 1; bases outside the gene matches: 4. Germline CDR1 GTSNPN, CDR2 SVGIG (reference sequence). The CDR3 is made up of 15 amino acids. CDR3 amino acids: CAWSRTGTAKNIQYF. CDR3 DNA sequence: TGTGCCTGGAGTAGGACAGGGACGGCCAAAAACATTCAGTACTTC.

As concerns this clonotype: The junction differs from germline at one of its ends, possibly a read error. The chain uses TRBV5-5 and TRBJ1-2, with D maybe TRBD1 (6 bases). This CDR3 has 18 amino acids. The germline V gene encodes CDR1 SGHKS and CDR2 YYEKEE (reference sequence). The CDR3 coding sequence is TGTGCCAGCAGCCACCCCACCACTCTCAGGGGCCTGAGATATGACTACACCTTC. It encodes CASSHPTTLRGLRYDYTF.

This clonotype has at least ten counts. This sequence joins TRBV6-1 and TRBJ2-7, with D unclear. The CDR3 totals 14 residues. The V gene's germline CDR1 is MNHNS and CDR2 SASEGT. The V end was cut by 4 bases, the J end by 1 base, with 11 bases between. CDR3 sequence (DNA): TGTGCCAGCAGTGTGGCTGGGTCTTCCTACGAGCAGTACTTC. This gives the protein CASSVAGSSYEQYF.

Of note for this clonotype: This may come from a read error, since a much larger clone is one base off. The V call is TRBV25-1, the J call TRBJ2-3, with a possible D match to TRBD1 (5 bases). Germline CDR1 is MGHDK and CDR2 is SYGVNS. CDR3 size: 11 residues. In DNA, the CDR3 is TGTGCCAGCAGTAAAGGTGACAGTAGGCATTTT. Its protein is CASSKGDSRHF.

This clonotype was recorded many times. This chain connects TRBV20-1 to TRBJ2-3; 9 nucleotides agree with TRBD2. The CDR3 runs 15 residues. With V trimmed by 3 bases and J by 5 bases, 9 bases remained unmatched. The germline V gene has CDR1 DFQATT and CDR2 SNEGSKA (reference sequence). The CDR3 is CSARAAGGRLDTQYF. For the CDR3, the DNA is TGCAGTGCTAGGGCGGCGGGGGGGAGACTAGATACGCAGTATTTT.

This clonotype was seen a few times. The genes are TRBV12-3 or TRBV12-4 and TRBJ2-2, with TRBD2 matching over 12 bases. The CDR3 has 17 residues. V shed 6 bases and J 4 bases; nucleotides not matched to a gene: 9. CDR3 sequence reads: CASSMTSGGPVTGELFF. The DNA for the CDR3 is TGTGCCAGCAGCATGACTAGCGGGGGCCCCGTCACCGGGGAGCTGTTTTTT.

This clonotype has ten or more counts. This chain joins TRBV12-3 or TRBV12-4 and TRBJ1-2, with D possibly matching TRBD1 (6 bases). With 4 bases removed from V and 6 bases from J, the gap between germline ends came to 9 bases. This CDR3 is 12 amino acids long. CDR3 residues: CASSSQGNGYTF. The CDR3 DNA is TGTGCCAGCAGTTCTCAGGGGAATGGCTACACCTTC.

This clonotype was observed at least ten times. The genes are TRBV5-1 and TRBJ2-6, with D maybe TRBD1 (5 bases). The CDR3 sequence is 13 residues long. V lost 0 bases to trimming and J lost 9 bases, with 7 bases between them. Germline CDR1 and CDR2: SGHRS and YFSETQ. The CDR3 DNA reads as TGCGCCAGCAGCTTGGGACAGAACAACGTCCTGACTTTC. Its protein is CASSLGQNNVLTF.

This clonotype was recorded at least ten times. The rearrangement joins TRBV12-3 or TRBV12-4 to TRBJ1-2, with TRBD1 as a possible D gene (5 bases). The CDR3 is 14 amino acids. Deletions cut 0 bases from V and 3 bases from J, with 8 bases between. As DNA, the CDR3 is TGTGCCAGCAGTTTAGCGGGACGCCACTATGGCTACACCTTC. Translated, it gives CASSLAGRHYGYTF.

The chain combines TRBV11-2 with TRBJ2-5; D unclear. Deletions cut 5 bases from V and 3 bases from J, with 16 bases between. The CDR3 length is 15 residues. Germline CDR1 reads SGHAT; CDR2 reads FQNNGV. CDR3: CASSQENRPEETQYF. In DNA form, the CDR3 reads TGTGCCAGCAGCCAGGAGAACCGCCCCGAAGAGACCCAGTACTTC.

The chain has TRBV7-3 and TRBJ2-2, with 8 bases aligning to TRBD2. Trimming cost V 0 bases and J 1 base; bases outside gene matches: 4. CDR1 and CDR2 (germline): SGHTA, FQGTGA. CDR3 size: 17 residues. The CDR3 region has the DNA TGTGCCAGCAGCTTAACCTCGGGACTAGGGAACACCGGGGAGCTGTTTTTT. It translates to CASSLTSGLGNTGELFF.

The chain uses TRBV6-2 or TRBV6-3 and TRBJ1-1, with D tentatively TRBD1 (6 bases). Germline V CDR1 and CDR2: MNHEY, SVGEGT. Trimming pared 5 bases from V and 10 bases from J, leaving 14 bases between. The CDR3 runs 12 residues. CDR3 coding DNA: TGTGCCAGCAGTACAGGGTCCCGAGGAGCTTTCTTT. Its translation is CASSTGSRGAFF.